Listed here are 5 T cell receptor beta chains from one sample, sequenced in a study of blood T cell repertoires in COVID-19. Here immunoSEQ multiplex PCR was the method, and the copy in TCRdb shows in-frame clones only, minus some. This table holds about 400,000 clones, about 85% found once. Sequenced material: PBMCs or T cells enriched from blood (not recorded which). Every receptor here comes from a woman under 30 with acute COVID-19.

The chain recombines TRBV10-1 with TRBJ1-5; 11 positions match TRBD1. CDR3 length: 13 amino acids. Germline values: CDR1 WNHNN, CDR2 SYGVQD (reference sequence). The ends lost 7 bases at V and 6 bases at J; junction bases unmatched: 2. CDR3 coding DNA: TGCGCCAGCATGGGGACAGGGGGTCAGCCCCAGCATTTT. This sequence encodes CASMGTGGQPQHF.

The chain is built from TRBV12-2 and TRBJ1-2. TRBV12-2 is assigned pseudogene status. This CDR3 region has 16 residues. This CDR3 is CASRLRVRGFLYGYTF. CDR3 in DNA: TGTGCAAGTCGCTTAAGGGTGAGAGGGTTTCTCTATGGCTACACCTTC.

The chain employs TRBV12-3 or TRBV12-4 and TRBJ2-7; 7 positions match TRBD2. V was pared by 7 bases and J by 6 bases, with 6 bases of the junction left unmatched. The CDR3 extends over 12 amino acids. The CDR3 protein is CASTNSGFEQYF. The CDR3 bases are TGTGCCAGCACTAATAGCGGGTTCGAGCAGTACTTC.

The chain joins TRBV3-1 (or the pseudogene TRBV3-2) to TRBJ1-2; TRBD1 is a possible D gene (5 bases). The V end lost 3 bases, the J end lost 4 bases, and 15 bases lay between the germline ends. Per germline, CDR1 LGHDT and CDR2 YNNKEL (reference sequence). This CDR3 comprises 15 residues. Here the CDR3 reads CASSHDRGQPYGYTF. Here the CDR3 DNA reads TGTGCCAGCAGCCATGACCGCGGACAACCCTATGGCTACACCTTC.

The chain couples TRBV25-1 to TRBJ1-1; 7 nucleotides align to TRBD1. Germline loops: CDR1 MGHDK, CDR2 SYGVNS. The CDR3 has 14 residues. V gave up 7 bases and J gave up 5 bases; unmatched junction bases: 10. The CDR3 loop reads CASTSRDSGTEAFF. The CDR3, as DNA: TGTGCCAGCACTAGCCGGGACAGCGGGACTGAAGCTTTCTTT.